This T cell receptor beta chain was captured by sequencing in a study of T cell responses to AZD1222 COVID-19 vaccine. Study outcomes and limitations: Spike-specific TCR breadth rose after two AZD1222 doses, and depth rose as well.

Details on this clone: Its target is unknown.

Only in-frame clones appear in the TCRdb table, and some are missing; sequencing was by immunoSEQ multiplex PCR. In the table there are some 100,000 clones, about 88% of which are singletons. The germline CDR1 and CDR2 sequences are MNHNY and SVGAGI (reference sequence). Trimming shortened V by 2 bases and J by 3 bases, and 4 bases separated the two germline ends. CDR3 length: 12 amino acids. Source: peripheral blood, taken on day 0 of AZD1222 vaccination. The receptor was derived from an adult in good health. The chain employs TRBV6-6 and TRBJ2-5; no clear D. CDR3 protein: CASSYVKETQYF. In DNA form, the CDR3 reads TGTGCCAGCAGTTACGTCAAAGAGACCCAGTACTTC.